The 7 T cell receptor beta chains reported below all come from one sample, sequenced in a study of blood T cell repertoires in COVID-19. The data were produced by immunoSEQ multiplex PCR, yet TCRdb's version contains in-frame clones alone and is incomplete. The profile shows about 320,000 clones, just over 85% of them singletons. The sample was PBMCs or T cells enriched from blood (not recorded which). These receptors were collected from a woman between 18 and 29 years old who had recovered from COVID-19.

The chain carries TRBV5-6 and TRBJ1-2, with TRBD1 matching 7 bases. Germline CDR1 reads SGHDT; CDR2 reads YYEEEE. This CDR3 region has 14 residues. V shed 4 bases, J shed 5 bases, and the junction held 8 bases outside the gene matches. As DNA, the CDR3 is TGTGCCAGCAGCGCCACTGACAGGGTGTATGGCTACACCTTC. Translation gives CASSATDRVYGYTF.

This clone has just one count. J is TRBJ2-1 and V is TRBV11-3; 9 nucleotides line up with TRBD2. CDR1 SGHNT and CDR2 YENEEA come from the germline V gene. This CDR3 comprises 15 residues. V was pared by 3 bases and J by 3 bases, with 3 bases of the junction left unmatched. CDR3 region: CASSFTSGLYNEQFF. The CDR3 DNA is TGTGCCAGCAGCTTCACTAGCGGGCTCTACAATGAGCAGTTCTTC.

The sample holds a few counts of this clone. This rearrangement joins TRBV12-5 to TRBJ1-1; no definite D call. This CDR3 is 13 amino acids long. Trimming took 5 bases from V and 0 from J, leaving 7 bases between them. Germline CDR1 reads LGHNT; CDR2 reads FRNRAP. CDR3 amino acids: CASGVSVNTEAFF. The CDR3 bases are TGTGCTAGTGGTGTATCGGTGAACACTGAAGCTTTCTTT.

This rearrangement joins TRBV7-2 to TRBJ2-1, with 16 bases that match TRBD2. After removal of 2 bases from V and 5 bases from J, the junction contained 9 bases not matched to a gene. The CDR3 contains 19 residues. The germline V gene encodes CDR1 SGHTA and CDR2 FQGNSA. CDR3 nucleotides: TGTGCCAGCAGCTTACAACCGGGACTAGCGGGGGGGCCGGACAATGAGCAGTTCTTC. Amino acid sequence: CASSLQPGLAGGPDNEQFF.

V and J are TRBV7-8 and TRBJ1-5; 9 bases align to TRBD1. The germline V gene has CDR1 SGHVS and CDR2 FQNEAQ. V lost 5 bases and J lost 4; bases outside the gene matches: 15. The CDR3 has 18 amino acids. In DNA form, the CDR3 reads TGTGCCAGCAGCCACCGGGGACAGGGTAGGAATAGTAATCAGCCCCAGCATTTT. The encoded protein is CASSHRGQGRNSNQPQHF.

The genes are TRBV5-4 and TRBJ2-5, with 10 bases aligning to TRBD2. With 2 bases clipped from V and 4 bases from J, the junction kept 5 bases outside the gene matches. Germline V CDR1 and CDR2: SGHNT, YYREEE (reference sequence). The CDR3 consists of 15 residues. CDR3 region: CASSFSGGAPETQYF. CDR3 DNA: TGTGCCAGCAGCTTCAGCGGGGGGGCCCCAGAGACCCAGTACTTC.

The chain links TRBV27 to TRBJ2-7; D possibly corresponds to TRBD2 (6 bases). This CDR3 comprises 14 residues. V was clipped by 5 bases and J by 1 base, with 12 bases between them. Germline assignment: CDR1 MNHEY and CDR2 SMNVEV (reference sequence). The CDR3 DNA reads as TGTGCCAGCAGTAGGGTAGCGGCATCCTACGAGCAGTACTTC. This sequence encodes CASSRVAASYEQYF.